This TCR beta chain was identified during a study of regulatory T cells in long-lasting Graves disease. Whole-study context: Patients with new Graves' disease had used antithyroid drugs below 3 months.

The CDR3 sequence is 16 residues long. Germline CDR1 SGHVS, CDR2 FNYEAQ. The V and J ends lost 5 bases and 4 bases, in that order; junction bases with no gene match: 9. This clonotype was detected only a few times. Specified time point: newly diagnosed GD, antithyroid drugs for less than 3 months. Following extraction of RNA from PBMCs, that RNA was used to make the TCR library. Relying on iRepertoire HTBI primers and Arm-PCR of CDR3 regions, the team built TCR beta libraries. MiXCR, applied by TCRdb to the multiplex PCR reads, yields one record per CDR3 protein. The repertoire holds 400,000 to 450,000 distinct CDR3 sequences, with about 15% as singletons. The same sample was also studied in work on T cells in Graves' hyperthyroidism and ophthalmopathy. That paper adds: Hyperthyroidism of Graves' type that showed no ophthalmopathy progression within 18 months was stable. Also found in blood were most expanded thyroid clonotypes above 0.001. A 13 V-J signature model discriminated ophthalmopathy versus stable hyperthyroidism.

The specimen was peripheral blood mononuclear cells (PBMCs), collected at new diagnosis, from a patient treated with antithyroid drugs. The sequence was obtained from a woman in her 30s with Graves disease. This chain links TRBV7-6 with TRBJ2-1; 9 bases match TRBD2. The CDR3 region has the DNA TGTGCCAGCAGCCCCTTAGCGGGAGCCCTATACAATGAGCAGTTCTTC. Its protein product is CASSPLAGALYNEQFF.